This is a list of T cell receptor beta chains from one sample in a study of cytomegalovirus exposure and HLA in healthy donors. Generated by immunoSEQ multiplex PCR, the TCRdb table keeps only in-frame clones and is missing some. This sample has about 140,000 clones, with over 60% found just once. Input material: PBMCs. All receptors come from a male donor in good health and CMV-seronegative. The CDR3 runs from the conserved cysteine through the conserved F or W. Each record gives: J gene, V gene, clone size, D gene, CDR3 DNA, CDR3 protein. The D gene is left open where the match is weak. Not all rows give a size; the values are once, few, many and, for expanded clones, a class.

j_gene: TRBJ2-5
v_gene: TRBV4-3
abundance: NA
d_gene: NA
CDR3nt: TGCGCCAGCAGCCAAGCTTACCCTAGCCACCAAGAGACCCAGTACTTC
CDR3aa: CASSQAYPSHQETQYF

j_gene: TRBJ2-1
v_gene: TRBV6-4
abundance: few
d_gene: TRBD2
CDR3nt: TGTGCCAGCAGTTCCGGGACTAGCGGGTACAATGAGCAGTTCTTC
CDR3aa: CASSSGTSGYNEQFF

j_gene: TRBJ2-2
v_gene: TRBV30
abundance: NA
d_gene: NA
CDR3nt: TGTGCCTGGACCCCACTCTCCGGGGAGCTGTTTTTT
CDR3aa: CAWTPLSGELFF

j_gene: TRBJ1-2
v_gene: TRBV30
abundance: NA
d_gene: TRBD1
CDR3nt: TGTGCCTGGAACAGGGGAGATGGTGGCTACACCTTC
CDR3aa: CAWNRGDGGYTF

j_gene: TRBJ2-4
v_gene: TRBV28
abundance: NA
d_gene: TRBD2
CDR3nt: TGTGCCAGCAGGGGGGGCGGGAGGGCCACCAAAAACATTCAGTACTTC
CDR3aa: CASRGGGRATKNIQYF

j_gene: TRBJ2-7
v_gene: TRBV18
abundance: once
d_gene: NA
CDR3nt: TGTGCCAGCTCACCACCCGGACACCACTCCTACGAGCAGTACTTC
CDR3aa: CASSPPGHHSYEQYF

j_gene: TRBJ1-2
v_gene: TRBV7-9
abundance: NA
d_gene: NA
CDR3nt: TGTGCCAGCAGCTCGGGTCCTAACTATGGCTACACCTTC
CDR3aa: CASSSGPNYGYTF

j_gene: TRBJ1-2
v_gene: TRBV6-6
abundance: NA
d_gene: TRBD1
CDR3nt: TGTGCCAGCAGTCGGACAGGAAGAAATAACTATGGCTACACCTTC
CDR3aa: CASSRTGRNNYGYTF

j_gene: TRBJ1-1
v_gene: TRBV28
abundance: NA
d_gene: TRBD1
CDR3nt: TGTGCCGCCGTCACAGGGGGCGTCAAGAACACTGAAGCTTTCTTT
CDR3aa: CAAVTGGVKNTEAFF

j_gene: TRBJ1-6
v_gene: TRBV6-5
abundance: NA
d_gene: NA
CDR3nt: TGTGCCAGCAGTCCTTTCGGCGGGAATTCACCCCTCCACTTT
CDR3aa: CASSPFGGNSPLHF

j_gene: TRBJ2-2
v_gene: TRBV5-1
abundance: few
d_gene: NA
CDR3nt: TGCGCCAGCAGCTTTGCCGTAGCGGGGGAGCTGTTTTTT
CDR3aa: CASSFAVAGELFF